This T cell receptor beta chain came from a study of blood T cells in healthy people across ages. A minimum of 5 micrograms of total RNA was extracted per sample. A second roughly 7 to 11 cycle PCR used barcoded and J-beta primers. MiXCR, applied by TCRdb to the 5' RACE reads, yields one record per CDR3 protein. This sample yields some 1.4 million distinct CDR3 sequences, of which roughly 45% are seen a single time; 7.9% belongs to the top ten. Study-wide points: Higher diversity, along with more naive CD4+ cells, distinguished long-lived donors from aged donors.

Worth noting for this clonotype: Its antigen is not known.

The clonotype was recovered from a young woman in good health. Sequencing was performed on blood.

The CDR3 DNA is TGCAGTGCTAGAGAAGGACAGGGGGCTTGGGGCTACACCTTC. This translates into CSAREGQGAWGYTF. The gene calls are TRBV20-1 and TRBJ1-2, with 11 bases aligning to TRBD1. V was pared by 0 bases and J by 8 bases, with 5 bases of the junction left unmatched. Germline CDR1 reads DFQATT; CDR2 reads SNEGSKA (reference sequence). The CDR3 has 14 residues.